A selection of T cell receptor beta chains follows, all from one sample in a study of response to subunit inactivated influenza vaccine. TCRdb re-derived calls from the RT-PCR reads in MiXCR, one entry per CDR3 protein. Of hundreds of thousands of distinct CDR3 sequences listed, 14% were seen once; the top ten hold 7.6%. The sample was PBMCs from blood, taken 14 to 15 days before vaccination. These receptors were obtained from a man aged 50 to 60 who received an inactivated influenza vaccine. The CDR3 runs from the conserved cysteine through the conserved F or W. Each record gives: clone size, V gene, D gene, J gene, CDR3 DNA, CDR3 protein. D genes are given only for firm matches. Only part of the rows carry a size: once, few, many, or a class if the clone is expanded.

size: few
V: TRBV11-2
D: TRBD2
J: TRBJ2-3
DNA: TGTGCCACCCGGGACTTAGCGGGGCCAGATACGCAGTATTTT
CDR3: CATRDLAGPDTQYF

size: few
V: TRBV18
D: -
J: TRBJ2-4
DNA: TGTGCCAGCTCACCACCGAACGAAAACATTCAGTACTTC
CDR3: CASSPPNENIQYF

size: many
V: TRBV4-3
D: TRBD2
J: TRBJ2-7
DNA: TGCGCCAGCAGCCAAGATTCCCCCACCGGACTAGCGGAGTCTACCTACGAGCAGTACTTC
CDR3: CASSQDSPTGLAESTYEQYF

size: -
V: TRBV4-2
D: TRBD2
J: TRBJ2-1
DNA: TGTGCCAGCAGCCAGGACGAGAGGGGACTAGCGCAGTTCTTC
CDR3: CASSQDERGLAQFF

size: few
V: TRBV15
D: -
J: TRBJ2-1
DNA: TGTGCCACCAGCAGGAGTTACAGGGAAGAGCAGTTCTTC
CDR3: CATSRSYREEQFF

size: few
V: TRBV4-1
D: TRBD1
J: TRBJ2-7
DNA: TGCGCCAGCAGCCCCGAGGCCCTCGGACAGGGTTCCTACGAGCAGTACTTC
CDR3: CASSPEALGQGSYEQYF

size: many
V: TRBV7-9
D: -
J: TRBJ2-2
DNA: TGTGCCAGCAGCCCCGCGGGACTTGCGAACACCGGGGAGCTGTTTTTT
CDR3: CASSPAGLANTGELFF

size: few
V: TRBV12-3/TRBV12-4
D: -
J: TRBJ2-7
DNA: TGTGCCAGCAAAGATTCGGCCTCCTACGAGCAGTACTTC
CDR3: CASKDSASYEQYF

size: -
V: TRBV12-3/TRBV12-4
D: -
J: TRBJ1-6
DNA: TGTGCCAGCAGTTTTGGGGGGGCCCCCCTCCACTTT
CDR3: CASSFGGAPLHF

size: few
V: TRBV25-1
D: -
J: TRBJ2-5
DNA: TGTGCCAGCAGAGCAGGAGGAGAGACCCAGTACTTC
CDR3: CASRAGGETQYF

size: many
V: TRBV20-1
D: TRBD1
J: TRBJ2-4
DNA: TGCAGTGCTCGACAGGGGGCCACGGGGTACATTCAGTACTTC
CDR3: CSARQGATGYIQYF

size: many
V: TRBV29-1
D: TRBD2
J: TRBJ2-1
DNA: TGCAGCGTCCTACTAGCGGGGGGTATGGGTGAGCAGTTCTTC
CDR3: CSVLLAGGMGEQFF

size: -
V: TRBV4-1
D: -
J: TRBJ2-2
DNA: TGCGCCAGCAGCCACCGGTGGGCGGGGAACACCGGGGAGCTGTTTTTT
CDR3: CASSHRWAGNTGELFF

size: few
V: TRBV11-2
D: TRBD1
J: TRBJ2-5
DNA: TGTGCCAGCAGCTTAACCGGGACAGGGGGCCAAGAGACCCAGTACTTC
CDR3: CASSLTGTGGQETQYF

size: -
V: TRBV7-3
D: -
J: TRBJ2-5
DNA: TGTGCCAGCAGCCCGAGTATGGACGAGACCCAGTACTTC
CDR3: CASSPSMDETQYF

size: few
V: TRBV15
D: -
J: TRBJ2-5
DNA: TGTGCCACCAGCAGGAGAGTACGGCAAGAGACCCAGTACTTC
CDR3: CATSRRVRQETQYF

size: -
V: TRBV7-8
D: -
J: TRBJ1-3
DNA: TGTGCCAGCAGCTTATCAATAGGGCCCTTCTCTGGAAACACCATATATTTT
CDR3: CASSLSIGPFSGNTIYF

size: -
V: TRBV4-3
D: -
J: TRBJ2-1
DNA: TGCGCCAGCAGCCAAGATGTTACGGGGGCGGTTGAGCAGTTCTTC
CDR3: CASSQDVTGAVEQFF